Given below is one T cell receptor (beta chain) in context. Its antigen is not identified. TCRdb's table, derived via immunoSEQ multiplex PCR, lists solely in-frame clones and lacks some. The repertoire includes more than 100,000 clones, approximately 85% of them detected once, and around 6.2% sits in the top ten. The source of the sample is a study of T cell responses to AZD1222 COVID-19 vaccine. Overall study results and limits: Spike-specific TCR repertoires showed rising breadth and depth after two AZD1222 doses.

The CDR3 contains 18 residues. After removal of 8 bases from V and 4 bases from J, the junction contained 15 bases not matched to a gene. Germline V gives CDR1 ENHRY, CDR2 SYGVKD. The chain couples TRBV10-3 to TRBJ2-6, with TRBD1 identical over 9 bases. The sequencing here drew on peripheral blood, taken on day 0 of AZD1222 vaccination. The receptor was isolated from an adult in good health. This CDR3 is CAIPRDRVDFTGANVLTF. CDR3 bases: TGTGCCATCCCCAGGGACAGGGTCGACTTTACCGGGGCCAACGTCCTGACTTTC.